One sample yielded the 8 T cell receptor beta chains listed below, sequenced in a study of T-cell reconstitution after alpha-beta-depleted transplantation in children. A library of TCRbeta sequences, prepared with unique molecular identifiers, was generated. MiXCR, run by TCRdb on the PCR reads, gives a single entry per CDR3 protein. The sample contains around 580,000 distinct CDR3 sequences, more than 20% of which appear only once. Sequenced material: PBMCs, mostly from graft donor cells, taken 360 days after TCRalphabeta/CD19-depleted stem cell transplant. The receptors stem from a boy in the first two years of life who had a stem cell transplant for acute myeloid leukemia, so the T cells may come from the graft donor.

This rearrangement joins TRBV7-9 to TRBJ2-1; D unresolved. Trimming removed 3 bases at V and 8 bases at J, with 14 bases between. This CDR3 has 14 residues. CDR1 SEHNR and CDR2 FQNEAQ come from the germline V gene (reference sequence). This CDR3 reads CASSFQVGFHEQFF. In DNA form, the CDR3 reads TGTGCCAGCAGCTTTCAAGTGGGGTTCCATGAGCAGTTCTTC.

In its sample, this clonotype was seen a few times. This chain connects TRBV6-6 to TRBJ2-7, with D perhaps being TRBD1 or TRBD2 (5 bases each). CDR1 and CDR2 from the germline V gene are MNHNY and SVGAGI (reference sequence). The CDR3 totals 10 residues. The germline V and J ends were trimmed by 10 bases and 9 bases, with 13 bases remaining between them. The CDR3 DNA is TGTGCCACCTTGGGGGTCGGGCAGTACTTC. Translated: CATLGVGQYF.

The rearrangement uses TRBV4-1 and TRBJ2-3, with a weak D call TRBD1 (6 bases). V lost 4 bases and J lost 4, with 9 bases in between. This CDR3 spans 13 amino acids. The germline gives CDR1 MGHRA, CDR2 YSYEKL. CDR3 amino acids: CASSRGQSDTQYF. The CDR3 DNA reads TGCGCCAGCAGCCGGGGACAATCAGATACGCAGTATTTT.

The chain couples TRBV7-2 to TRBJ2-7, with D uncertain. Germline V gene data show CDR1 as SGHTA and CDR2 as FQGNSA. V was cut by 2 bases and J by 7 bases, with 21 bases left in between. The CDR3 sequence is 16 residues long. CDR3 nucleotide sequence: TGTGCCAGCAGCTTATGGCCAGGACGGACCGTCGGGGAGCAGTACTTC. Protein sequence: CASSLWPGRTVGEQYF.

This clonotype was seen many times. CDR3 loop: CASSHRTSGNTIYF. In DNA, the CDR3 is TGCGCCAGCAGCCATCGGACATCTGGAAACACCATATATTTT. V is TRBV4-1 and J is TRBJ1-3, with a weak D call TRBD1 (5 bases). Germline CDR1 and CDR2: MGHRA and YSYEKL. V lost 3 bases and J lost 1, with 7 bases in between. The CDR3 runs to 14 residues.

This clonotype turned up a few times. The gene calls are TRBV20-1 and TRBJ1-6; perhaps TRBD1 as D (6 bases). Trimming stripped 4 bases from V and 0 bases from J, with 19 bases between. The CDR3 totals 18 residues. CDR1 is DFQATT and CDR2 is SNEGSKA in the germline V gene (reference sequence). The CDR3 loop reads CSATGGQIRSSYNSPLHF. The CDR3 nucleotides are TGCAGTGCTACCGGGGGCCAGATTCGCAGCTCCTATAATTCACCCCTCCACTTT.

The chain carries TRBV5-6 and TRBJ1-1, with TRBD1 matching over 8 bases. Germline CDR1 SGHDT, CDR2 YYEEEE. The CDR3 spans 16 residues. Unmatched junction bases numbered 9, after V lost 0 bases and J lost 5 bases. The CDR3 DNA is TGTGCCAGCAGCTTGGCGGGCAGGGGGCGGCCGACTGAAGCTTTCTTT. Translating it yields CASSLAGRGRPTEAFF.

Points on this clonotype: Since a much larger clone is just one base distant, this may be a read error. CDR3 residues: CSVERRGEGLAETQYF. Here the CDR3 DNA reads TGCAGCGTTGAACGACGGGGGGAAGGGCTAGCGGAGACCCAGTACTTC. This chain connects TRBV29-1 to TRBJ2-5, with TRBD2 matching 7 bases. Looked up from germline, CDR1 is SQVTM and CDR2 is ANQGSEA. The CDR3 covers 16 residues. V lost 2 bases and J lost 5; bases outside the gene matches: 14. The whole variable domain, filled in from reference TRBV29-1 and TRBJ2-5, reads SAVISQKPSRDICQRGTSLTIQCQVDSQVTMMFWYRQQPGQSLTLIATANQGSEATYESGFVIDKFPISRPNLTFSTLTVSNMSPEDSSIYLCSVERRGEGLAETQYFGPGTRLLVL.